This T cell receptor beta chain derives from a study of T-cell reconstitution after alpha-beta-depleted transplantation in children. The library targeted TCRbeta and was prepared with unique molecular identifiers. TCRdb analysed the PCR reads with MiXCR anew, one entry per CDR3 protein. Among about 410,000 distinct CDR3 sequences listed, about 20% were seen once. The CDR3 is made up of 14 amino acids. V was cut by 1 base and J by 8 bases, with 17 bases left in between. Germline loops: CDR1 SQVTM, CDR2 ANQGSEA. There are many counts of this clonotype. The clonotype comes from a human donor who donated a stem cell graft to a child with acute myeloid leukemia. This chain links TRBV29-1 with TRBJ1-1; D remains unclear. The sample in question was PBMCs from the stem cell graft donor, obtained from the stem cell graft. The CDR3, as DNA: TGCAGCGTTGAAGGACCCGTTGAGGACGCCGAAGCTTTCTTT. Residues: CSVEGPVEDAEAFF.